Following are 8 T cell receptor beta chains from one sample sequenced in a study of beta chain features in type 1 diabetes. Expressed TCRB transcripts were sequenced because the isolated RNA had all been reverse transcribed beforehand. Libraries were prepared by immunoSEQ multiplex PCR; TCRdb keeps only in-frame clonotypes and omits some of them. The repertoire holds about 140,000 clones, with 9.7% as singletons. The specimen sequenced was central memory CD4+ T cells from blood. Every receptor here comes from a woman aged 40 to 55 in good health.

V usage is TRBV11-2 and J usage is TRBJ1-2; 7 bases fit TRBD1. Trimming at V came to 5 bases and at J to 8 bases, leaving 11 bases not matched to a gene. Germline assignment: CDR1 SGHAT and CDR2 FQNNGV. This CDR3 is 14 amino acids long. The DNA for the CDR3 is TGTGCCAGCAGCCCCCTCCAGGGGGGTGGGGGCTACACCTTC. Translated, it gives CASSPLQGGGGYTF.

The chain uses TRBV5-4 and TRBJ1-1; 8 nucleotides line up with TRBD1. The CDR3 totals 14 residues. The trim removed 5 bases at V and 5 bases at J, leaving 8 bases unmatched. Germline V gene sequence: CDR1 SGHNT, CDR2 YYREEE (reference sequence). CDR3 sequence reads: CASSSTDRGTEAFF. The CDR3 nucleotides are TGTGCCAGCAGTTCAACTGACAGGGGTACTGAAGCTTTCTTT.

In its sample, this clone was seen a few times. The CDR3 sequence: CASSQDPSEQYF. CDR3 nucleotide sequence: TGCGCCAGCAGCCAAGATCCTAGCGAGCAGTACTTC. This sequence joins TRBV4-1 and TRBJ2-7; D remains ambiguous. CDR1 is MGHRA, CDR2 YSYEKL, per germline. V lost 0 bases and J 6 bases, leaving 6 bases between the germline ends. This CDR3 comprises 12 residues.

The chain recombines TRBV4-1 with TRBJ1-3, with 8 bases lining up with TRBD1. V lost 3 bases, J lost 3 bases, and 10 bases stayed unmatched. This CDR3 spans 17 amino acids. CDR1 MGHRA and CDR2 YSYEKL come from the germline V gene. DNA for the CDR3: TGCGCCAGCAGCCAGGGCCCGCCCAGGGGGCTTGGAAACACCATATATTTT. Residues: CASSQGPPRGLGNTIYF.

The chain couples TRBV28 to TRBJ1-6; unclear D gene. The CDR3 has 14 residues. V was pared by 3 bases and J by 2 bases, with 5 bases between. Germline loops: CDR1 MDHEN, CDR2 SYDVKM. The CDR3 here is CASSLSTYNSPLHF. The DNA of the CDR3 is TGTGCCAGCAGTTTGAGTACCTATAATTCACCCCTCCACTTT. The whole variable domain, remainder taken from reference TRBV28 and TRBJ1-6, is DVKVTQSSRYLVKRTGEKVFLECVQDMDHENMFWYRQDPGLGLRLIYFSYDVKMKEKGDIPEGYSVSREKKERFSLILESASTNQTSMYLCASSLSTYNSPLHFGNGTRLTVT.

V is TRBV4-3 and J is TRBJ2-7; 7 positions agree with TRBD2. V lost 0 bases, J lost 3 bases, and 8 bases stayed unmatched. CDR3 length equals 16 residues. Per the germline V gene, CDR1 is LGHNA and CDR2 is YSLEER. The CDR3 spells CASSQDLGGEGYEQYF. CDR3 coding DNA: TGCGCCAGCAGCCAAGATCTTGGGGGGGAAGGCTACGAGCAGTACTTC.

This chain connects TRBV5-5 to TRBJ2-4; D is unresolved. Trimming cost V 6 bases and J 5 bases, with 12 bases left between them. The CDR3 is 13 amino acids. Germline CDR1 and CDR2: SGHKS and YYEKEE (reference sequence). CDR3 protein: CASTIVTQNIQYF. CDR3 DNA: TGTGCCAGCACCATTGTTACTCAAAACATTCAGTACTTC.

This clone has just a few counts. The CDR3 DNA follows: TGTGCCAGCAGCAGGACAGGGCTTGGATATGGCTACACCTTC. Residues: CASSRTGLGYGYTF. The chain employs TRBV6-5 and TRBJ1-2; TRBD1 matches 8 bases. The V and J ends lost 6 bases and 5 bases, in that order; junction bases with no gene match: 8. Germline CDR1 and CDR2: MNHEY and SVGAGI. CDR3 size: 14 residues.